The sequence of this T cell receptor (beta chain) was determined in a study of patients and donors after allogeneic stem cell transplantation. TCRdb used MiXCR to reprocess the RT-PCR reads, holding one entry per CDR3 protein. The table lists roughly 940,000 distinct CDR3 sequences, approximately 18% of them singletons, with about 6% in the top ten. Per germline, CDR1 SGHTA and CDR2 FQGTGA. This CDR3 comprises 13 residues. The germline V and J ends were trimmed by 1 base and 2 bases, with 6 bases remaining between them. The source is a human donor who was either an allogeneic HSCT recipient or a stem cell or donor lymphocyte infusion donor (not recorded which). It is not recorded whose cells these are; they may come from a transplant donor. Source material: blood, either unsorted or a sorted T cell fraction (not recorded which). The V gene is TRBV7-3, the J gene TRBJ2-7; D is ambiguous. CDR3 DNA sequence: TGTGCCAGCAGCTTAAGACACCCCTACGAGCAGTACTTC. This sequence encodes CASSLRHPYEQYF.